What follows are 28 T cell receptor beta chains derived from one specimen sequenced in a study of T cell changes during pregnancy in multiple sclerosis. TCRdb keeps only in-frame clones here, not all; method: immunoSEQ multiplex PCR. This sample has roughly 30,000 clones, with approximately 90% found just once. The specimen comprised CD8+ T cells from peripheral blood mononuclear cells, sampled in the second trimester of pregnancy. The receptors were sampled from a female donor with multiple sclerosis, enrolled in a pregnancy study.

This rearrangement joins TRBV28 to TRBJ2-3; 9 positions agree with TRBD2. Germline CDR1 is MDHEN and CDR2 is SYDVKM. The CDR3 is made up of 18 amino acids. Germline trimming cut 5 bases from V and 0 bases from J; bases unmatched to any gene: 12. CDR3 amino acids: CASSPLAGGIASTDTQYF. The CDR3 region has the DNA TGTGCCAGCAGTCCACTAGCGGGCGGGATAGCTAGCACAGATACGCAGTATTTT.

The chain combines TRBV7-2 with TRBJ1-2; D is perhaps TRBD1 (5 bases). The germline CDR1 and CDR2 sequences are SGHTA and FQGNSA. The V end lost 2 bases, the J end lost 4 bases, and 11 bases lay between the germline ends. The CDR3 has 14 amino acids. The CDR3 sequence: CASSLFVTAYGYTF. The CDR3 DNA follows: TGTGCCAGCAGCTTATTCGTGACAGCCTATGGCTACACCTTC.

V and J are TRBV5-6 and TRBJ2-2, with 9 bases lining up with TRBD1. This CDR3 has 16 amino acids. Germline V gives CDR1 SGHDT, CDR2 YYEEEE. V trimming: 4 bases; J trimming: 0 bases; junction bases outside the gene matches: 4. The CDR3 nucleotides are TGTGCCAGCAGCCCCGGACAGGGGTCGAACACCGGGGAGCTGTTTTTT. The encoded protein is CASSPGQGSNTGELFF.

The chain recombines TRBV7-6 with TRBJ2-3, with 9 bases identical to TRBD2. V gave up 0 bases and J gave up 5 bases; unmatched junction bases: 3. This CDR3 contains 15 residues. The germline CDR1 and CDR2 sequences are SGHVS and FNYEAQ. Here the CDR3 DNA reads TGTGCCAGCAGCTTAGCTAGCGGGAGTGGAGATACGCAGTATTTT. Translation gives CASSLASGSGDTQYF.

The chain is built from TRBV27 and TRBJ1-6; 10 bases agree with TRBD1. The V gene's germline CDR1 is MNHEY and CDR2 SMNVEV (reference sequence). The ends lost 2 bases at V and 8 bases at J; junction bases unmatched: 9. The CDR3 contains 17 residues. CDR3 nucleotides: TGTGCCAGCAGTTTAAGAGTGTGGACAGGGGGTTATTCACCCCTCCACTTT. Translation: CASSLRVWTGGYSPLHF.

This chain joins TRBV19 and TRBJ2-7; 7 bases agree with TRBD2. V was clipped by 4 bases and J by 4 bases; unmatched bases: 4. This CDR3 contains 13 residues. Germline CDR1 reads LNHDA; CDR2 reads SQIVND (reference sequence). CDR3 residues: CASSTTSVYEQYF. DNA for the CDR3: TGTGCCAGTAGTACAACTAGCGTGTACGAGCAGTACTTC.

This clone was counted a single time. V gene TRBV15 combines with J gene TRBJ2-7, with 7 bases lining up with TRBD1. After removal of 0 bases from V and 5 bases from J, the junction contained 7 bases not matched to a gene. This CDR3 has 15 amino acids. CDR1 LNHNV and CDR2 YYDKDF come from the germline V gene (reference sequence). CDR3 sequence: CATSREGQCCDEQYF. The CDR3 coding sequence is TGTGCCACCAGCAGAGAGGGACAGTGCTGCGACGAGCAGTACTTC.

CDR3 nucleotide sequence: TGTGCCAGCAGCACGTGGACTAGCGGGAACACAGATACGCAGTATTTT. Amino acid sequence: CASSTWTSGNTDTQYF. This chain connects TRBV7-9 to TRBJ2-3; 12 positions match TRBD2. The CDR3 consists of 16 residues. The trim removed 5 bases at V and 2 bases at J, leaving 5 bases unmatched. Germline V gives CDR1 SEHNR, CDR2 FQNEAQ (reference sequence).

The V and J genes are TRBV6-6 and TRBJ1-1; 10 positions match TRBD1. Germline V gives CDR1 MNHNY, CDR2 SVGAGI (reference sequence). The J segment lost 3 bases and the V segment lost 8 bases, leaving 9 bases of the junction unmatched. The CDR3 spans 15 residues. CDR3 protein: CASLTGGEGDTEAFF. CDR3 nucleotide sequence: TGTGCCAGCTTGACAGGGGGCGAGGGAGACACTGAAGCTTTCTTT.

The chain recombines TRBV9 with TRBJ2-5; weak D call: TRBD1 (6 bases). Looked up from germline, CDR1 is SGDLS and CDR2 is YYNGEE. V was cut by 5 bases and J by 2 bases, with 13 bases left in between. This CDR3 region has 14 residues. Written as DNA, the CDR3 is TGTGCCAGCAGGCGGACAGAAGGACAAGAGACCCAGTACTTC. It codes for CASRRTEGQETQYF.

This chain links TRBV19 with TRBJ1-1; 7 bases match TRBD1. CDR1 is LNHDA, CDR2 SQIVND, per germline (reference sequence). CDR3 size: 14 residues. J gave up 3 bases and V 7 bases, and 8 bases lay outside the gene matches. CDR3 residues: CASKWGRGDTEAFF. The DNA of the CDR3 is TGTGCCAGTAAATGGGGCAGGGGGGACACTGAAGCTTTCTTT.

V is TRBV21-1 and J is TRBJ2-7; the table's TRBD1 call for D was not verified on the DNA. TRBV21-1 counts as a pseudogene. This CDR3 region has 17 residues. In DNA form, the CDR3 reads TGTGCCAGCAGCAGGACTCACGGGACAGGGGTGCACTACGAGCAGTACTTC. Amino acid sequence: CASSRTHGTGVHYEQYF.

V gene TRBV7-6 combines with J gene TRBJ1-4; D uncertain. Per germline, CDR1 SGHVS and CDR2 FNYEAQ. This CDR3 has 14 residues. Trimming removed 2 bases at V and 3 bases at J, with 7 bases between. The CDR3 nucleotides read TGTGCCAGCAGCTTAAGCGCGGCTAATGAAAAACTGTTTTTT. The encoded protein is CASSLSAANEKLFF.

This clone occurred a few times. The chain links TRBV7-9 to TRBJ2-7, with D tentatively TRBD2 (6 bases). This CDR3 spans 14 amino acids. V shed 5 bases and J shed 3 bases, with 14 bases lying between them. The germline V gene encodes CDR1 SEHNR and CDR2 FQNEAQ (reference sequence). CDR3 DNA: TGTGCCAGCAGCCGGGGAGGAGACAGCTACGAGCAGTACTTC. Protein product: CASSRGGDSYEQYF.

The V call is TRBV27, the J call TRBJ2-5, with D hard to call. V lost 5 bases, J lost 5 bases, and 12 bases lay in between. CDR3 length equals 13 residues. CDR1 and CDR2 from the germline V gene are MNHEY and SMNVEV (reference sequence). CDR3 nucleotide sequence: TGTGCCAGCAGTATTGACGTCGGGGAGACCCAGTACTTC. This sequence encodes CASSIDVGETQYF.

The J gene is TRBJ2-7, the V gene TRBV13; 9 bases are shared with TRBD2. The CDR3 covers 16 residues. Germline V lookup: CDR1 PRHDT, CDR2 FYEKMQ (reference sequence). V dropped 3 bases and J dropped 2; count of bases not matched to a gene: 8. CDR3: CASSLRASGITYEQYF. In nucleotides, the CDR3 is TGTGCCAGCAGCTTGCGGGCTAGCGGGATTACCTACGAGCAGTACTTC.

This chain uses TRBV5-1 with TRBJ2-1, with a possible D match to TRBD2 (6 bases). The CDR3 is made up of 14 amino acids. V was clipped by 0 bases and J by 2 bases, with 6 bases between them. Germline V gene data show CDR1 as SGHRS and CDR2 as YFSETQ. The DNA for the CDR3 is TGCGCCAGCAGCTTGGGGAGGGCCTACAATGAGCAGTTCTTC. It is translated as CASSLGRAYNEQFF. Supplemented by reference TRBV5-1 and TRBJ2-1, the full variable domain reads KAGVTQTPRYLIKTRGQQVTLSCSPISGHRSVSWYQQTPGQGLQFLFEYFSETQRNKGNFPGRFSGRQFSNSRSEMNVSTLELGDSALYLCASSLGRAYNEQFFGPGTRLTVL.

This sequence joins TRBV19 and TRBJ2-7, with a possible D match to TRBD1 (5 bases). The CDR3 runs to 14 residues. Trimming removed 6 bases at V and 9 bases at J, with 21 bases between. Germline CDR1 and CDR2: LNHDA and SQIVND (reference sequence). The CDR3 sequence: CASRGQGANQRQYF. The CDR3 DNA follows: TGTGCCAGTAGAGGTCAAGGGGCCAACCAGCGGCAGTACTTC.

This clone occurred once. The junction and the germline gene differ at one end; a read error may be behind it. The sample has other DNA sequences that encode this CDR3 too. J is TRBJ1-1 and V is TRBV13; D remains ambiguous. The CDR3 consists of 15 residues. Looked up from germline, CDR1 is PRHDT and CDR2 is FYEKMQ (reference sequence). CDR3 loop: CASSFPRWGDTEAFF. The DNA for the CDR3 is TGTGCCAGCAGCTTCCCCCGCTGGGGAGACACTGAGGCTTTCTTT.

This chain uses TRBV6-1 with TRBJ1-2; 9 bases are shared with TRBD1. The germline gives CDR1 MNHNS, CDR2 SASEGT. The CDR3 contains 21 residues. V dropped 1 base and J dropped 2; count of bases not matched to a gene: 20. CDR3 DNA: TGTGCCAGCAGTGAAGTATTTAATGCCGGGACAGGGATATTGGGAAACTATGGCTACACCTTC. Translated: CASSEVFNAGTGILGNYGYTF.

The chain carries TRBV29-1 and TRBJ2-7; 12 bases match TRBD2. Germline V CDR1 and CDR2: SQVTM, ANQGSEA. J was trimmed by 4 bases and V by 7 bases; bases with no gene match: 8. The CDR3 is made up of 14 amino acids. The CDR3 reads CSAELAGGDYEQYF. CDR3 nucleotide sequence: TGCAGCGCCGAACTAGCGGGGGGCGATTACGAGCAGTACTTC.

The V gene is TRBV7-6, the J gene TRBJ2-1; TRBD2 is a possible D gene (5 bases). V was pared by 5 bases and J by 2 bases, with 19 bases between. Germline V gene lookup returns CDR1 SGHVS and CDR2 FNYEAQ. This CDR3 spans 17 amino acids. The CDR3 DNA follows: TGTGCCAGCAGCCATACAAGGAGGCAGATCCCCTACAATGAGCAGTTCTTC. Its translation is CASSHTRRQIPYNEQFF.

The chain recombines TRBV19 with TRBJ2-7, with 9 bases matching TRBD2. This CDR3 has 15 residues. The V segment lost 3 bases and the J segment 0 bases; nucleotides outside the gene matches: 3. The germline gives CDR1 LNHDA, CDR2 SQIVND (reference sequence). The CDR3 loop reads CASSISGGSSYEQYF. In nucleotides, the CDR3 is TGTGCCAGTAGTATTAGCGGGGGTAGCTCCTACGAGCAGTACTTC. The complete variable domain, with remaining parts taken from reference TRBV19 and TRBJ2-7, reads DGGITQSPKYLFRKEGQNVTLSCEQNLNHDAMYWYRQDPGQGLRLIYYSQIVNDFQKGDIAEGYSVSREKKESFPLTVTSAQKNPTAFYLCASSISGGSSYEQYFGPGTRLTVT.

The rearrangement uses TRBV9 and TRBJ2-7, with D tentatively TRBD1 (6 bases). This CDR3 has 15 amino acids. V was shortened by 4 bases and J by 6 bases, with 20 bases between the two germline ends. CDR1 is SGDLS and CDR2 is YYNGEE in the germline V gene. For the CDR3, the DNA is TGTGCCAGCAGCCCCTTTGCAGGGGAACAAAGCGAGCAGTACTTC. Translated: CASSPFAGEQSEQYF.

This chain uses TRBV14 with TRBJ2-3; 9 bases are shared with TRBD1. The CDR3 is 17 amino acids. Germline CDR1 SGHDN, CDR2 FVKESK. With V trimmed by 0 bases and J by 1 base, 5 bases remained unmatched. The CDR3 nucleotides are TGTGCCAGCAGCCAAGATCCCTGGACAGGGGGCACAGATACGCAGTATTTT. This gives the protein CASSQDPWTGGTDTQYF.

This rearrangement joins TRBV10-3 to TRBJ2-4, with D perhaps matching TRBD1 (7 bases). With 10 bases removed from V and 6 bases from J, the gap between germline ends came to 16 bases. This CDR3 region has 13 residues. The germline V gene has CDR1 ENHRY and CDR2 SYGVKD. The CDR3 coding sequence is TGTGCCACATCAGGGGGGCAAAGAAACATTCAGTACTTC. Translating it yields CATSGGQRNIQYF.

CDR3 sequence: CASSQSEGIPSNYGYTF. CDR3 in DNA: TGCGCCAGCAGTCAATCGGAGGGAATCCCTTCTAACTATGGCTACACCTTC. The V call is TRBV23-1, the J call TRBJ1-2; D gene ambiguous. TRBV23-1 is flagged as an ORF with uncertain function. V lost 0 bases and J 0 bases, leaving 14 bases between the germline ends. This CDR3 is built from 17 residues.

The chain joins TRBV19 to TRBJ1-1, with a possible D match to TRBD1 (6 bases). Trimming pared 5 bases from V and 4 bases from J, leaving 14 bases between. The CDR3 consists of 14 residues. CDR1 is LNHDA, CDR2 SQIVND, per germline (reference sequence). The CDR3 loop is CASSDQGSGTEAFF. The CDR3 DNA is TGTGCCAGTAGTGATCAGGGGTCGGGCACTGAAGCTTTCTTT.